The 26 T cell receptor beta chains below were found in one sample sequenced in a study of blood T cell repertoires in COVID-19. Libraries were prepared by immunoSEQ multiplex PCR; TCRdb keeps only in-frame clonotypes and omits some of them. The repertoire has 200,000 to 300,000 clones, around 79% of them found once; the top ten carry about 3%. Sequencing was done on a sample of peripheral blood. The receptors were sampled from a woman older than 75 with acute or convalescent COVID-19.

The chain couples TRBV3-1 (or the pseudogene TRBV3-2) to TRBJ2-7; 14 bases line up with TRBD2. The ends lost 4 bases at V and 4 bases at J; junction bases unmatched: 9. The CDR3 extends over 17 amino acids. Germline CDR1 LGHDT, CDR2 YNNKEL (reference sequence). CDR3 sequence: CASSRIRGTSGSYEQYF. The CDR3 DNA reads as TGTGCCAGCAGCCGCATCAGGGGGACTAGCGGGAGTTACGAGCAGTACTTC.

The rearrangement joins TRBV7-2 to TRBJ2-3; TRBD2 matches at 8 bases. There are 15 residues in the CDR3. The germline V gene encodes CDR1 SGHTA and CDR2 FQGNSA. V lost 1 base, J lost 4 bases, and 4 bases stayed unmatched. The CDR3 loop reads CASSLVSGGPDTQYF. The CDR3 bases are TGTGCCAGCAGCTTAGTCAGCGGGGGCCCAGATACGCAGTATTTT.

This clone was seen just once. The chain joins TRBV18 to TRBJ1-1; unclear D gene. There are 12 residues in the CDR3. The V end was cut by 6 bases, the J end by 3 bases, with 8 bases between. Germline values: CDR1 KGHSH, CDR2 LQKENI. CDR3 region: CASSLTDTEAFF. CDR3 bases: TGTGCCAGCTCGCTTACGGACACTGAAGCTTTCTTT.

The chain carries TRBV6-5 and TRBJ2-1; D gene ambiguous. The germline V gene encodes CDR1 MNHEY and CDR2 SVGAGI. This CDR3 comprises 12 residues. V dropped 6 bases and J dropped 3 bases, with 6 bases sitting between them. The CDR3 is CASSSYYNEQFF. The DNA for the CDR3 is TGTGCCAGCAGCTCTTACTACAATGAGCAGTTCTTC.

J is TRBJ2-7 and V is TRBV5-4; weak D call: TRBD2 (6 bases). The V and J ends lost 0 bases and 6 bases respectively, with 19 bases between them. The CDR3 is made up of 16 amino acids. The V gene's germline CDR1 is SGHNT and CDR2 YYREEE (reference sequence). This chain's CDR3 is CASSLAAGLLLGEQYF. For the CDR3, the DNA is TGTGCCAGCAGCTTGGCGGCGGGATTGCTCCTAGGCGAGCAGTACTTC. The full variable domain, rest sourced from reference TRBV5-4 and TRBJ2-7, is ETGVTQSPTHLIKTRGQQVTLRCSSQSGHNTVSWYQQALGQGPQFIFQYYREEENGRGNFPPRFSGLQFPNYSSELNVNALELDDSALYLCASSLAAGLLLGEQYFGPGTRLTVT.

J is TRBJ2-1 and V is TRBV9; a weak D match, TRBD2 (7 bases). In germline, CDR1 is SGDLS, CDR2 YYNGEE. CDR3 length: 15 residues. V lost 4 bases and J 6 bases, leaving 17 bases between the germline ends. This CDR3 is CASSSPGRGANEQFF. CDR3 in DNA: TGTGCCAGCAGCTCCCCGGGTCGGGGGGCCAATGAGCAGTTCTTC. Supplemented by reference TRBV9 and TRBJ2-1, the full variable domain reads DSGVTQTPKHLITATGQRVTLRCSPRSGDLSVYWYQQSLDQGLQFLIQYYNGEERAKGNILERFSAQQFPDLHSELNLSSLELGDSALYFCASSSPGRGANEQFFGPGTRLTVL.

The chain uses TRBV6-5 and TRBJ2-1, with 7 bases identical to TRBD2. Germline V lookup: CDR1 MNHEY, CDR2 SVGAGI. This CDR3 has 14 amino acids. V lost 6 bases, J lost 3 bases, and 5 bases stayed unmatched. CDR3 protein: CASSGTTHYNEQFF. CDR3 DNA: TGTGCCAGCAGCGGGACTACCCACTACAATGAGCAGTTCTTC.

This clone was picked up one time. The chain is built from TRBV29-1 and TRBJ2-7, with TRBD1 identical over 7 bases. The germline V gene has CDR1 SQVTM and CDR2 ANQGSEA. CDR3 length: 12 residues. V was clipped by 6 bases and J by 2 bases; unmatched bases: 4. The CDR3, as DNA: TGCAGCGTCGCTGACAGGGCCTACGAGCAGTACTTC. As protein: CSVADRAYEQYF.

CDR3 amino acids: CASSLDWATDTQYF. CDR3 sequence (DNA): TGTGCCAGCAGCCTGGACTGGGCCACAGATACGCAGTATTTT. The rearrangement links TRBV14 to TRBJ2-3, with a tentative D call TRBD2 (5 bases). Germline CDR1 reads SGHDN; CDR2 reads FVKESK. The CDR3 contains 14 residues. The ends were cut back, 4 bases at V and 2 bases at J, with 10 bases in the middle.

The chain is built from TRBV18 and TRBJ2-3; 12 bases align to TRBD2. With 3 bases clipped from V and 6 bases from J, the junction kept 7 bases outside the gene matches. The CDR3 covers 16 residues. Germline V gives CDR1 KGHSH, CDR2 LQKENI. In DNA form, the CDR3 reads TGTGCCAGCTCACCTCTAGCGGGGGGGCCAGATGATACGCAGTATTTT. Amino acids: CASSPLAGGPDDTQYF. The full variable domain, completed using reference TRBV18 and TRBJ2-3, is NAGVMQNPRHLVRRRGQEARLRCSPMKGHSHVYWYRQLPEEGLKFMVYLQKENIIDESGMPKERFSAEFPKEGPSILRIQQVVRGDSAAYFCASSPLAGGPDDTQYFGPGTRLTVL.

This clone was counted once. The chain is built from TRBV19 and TRBJ2-7; TRBD2 aligns across 7 bases. This CDR3 has 16 residues. J was trimmed by 2 bases and V by 1 base; bases with no gene match: 8. Germline CDR1 LNHDA, CDR2 SQIVND (reference sequence). The CDR3 reads CASSIVGEGVTYEQYF. DNA of the CDR3: TGTGCCAGTAGTATAGTGGGGGAGGGTGTCACCTACGAGCAGTACTTC. Drawing the rest from reference TRBV19 and TRBJ2-7, the complete variable domain is DGGITQSPKYLFRKEGQNVTLSCEQNLNHDAMYWYRQDPGQGLRLIYYSQIVNDFQKGDIAEGYSVSREKKESFPLTVTSAQKNPTAFYLCASSIVGEGVTYEQYFGPGTRLTVT.

DNA of the CDR3: TGTGCCAGCAGCCCCGACGGAGTCGGTAATCAGCCCCAGCATTTT. Translation: CASSPDGVGNQPQHF. V gene TRBV7-2 combines with J gene TRBJ1-5; no firm D call. Trimming left V 5 bases short and J 4 bases short, with 15 bases between. The CDR3 sequence is 15 residues long. The germline V gene encodes CDR1 SGHTA and CDR2 FQGNSA. Complete variable domain (other parts from reference TRBV7-2 and TRBJ1-5): GAGVSQSPSNKVTEKGKDVELRCDPISGHTALYWYRQSLGQGLEFLIYFQGNSAPDKSGLPSDRFSAERTGGSVSTLTIQRTQQEDSAVYLCASSPDGVGNQPQHFGDGTRLSIL.

The rearrangement uses TRBV7-2 and TRBJ1-1; D is undetermined. There are 14 residues in the CDR3. V was shortened by 4 bases and J by 0 bases, with 9 bases between the two germline ends. CDR1 and CDR2 (germline): SGHTA, FQGNSA. The CDR3 is CASSSGNVNTEAFF. In nucleotides, the CDR3 is TGTGCCAGCAGCTCCGGGAATGTGAACACTGAAGCTTTCTTT.

The chain uses TRBV11-2 and TRBJ2-1; a weak D match, TRBD2 (7 bases). With 8 bases removed from V and 9 bases from J, the gap between germline ends came to 20 bases. The germline V gene encodes CDR1 SGHAT and CDR2 FQNNGV. The CDR3 totals 14 residues. Here the CDR3 DNA reads TGTGCCAGCGGTTTGAGGGGGGGCCCCGGTGAGCAGTTCTTC. As protein: CASGLRGGPGEQFF.

The chain links TRBV10-3 to TRBJ1-3; the match to TRBD1 covers 11 bases. The CDR3 extends over 19 amino acids. J gave up 0 bases and V 2 bases, and 9 bases lay outside the gene matches. The germline V gene has CDR1 ENHRY and CDR2 SYGVKD. The CDR3 region has the DNA TGTGCCATCAGTGAGGGGACAGGGGGTGTGCTTCTCTCTGGAAACACCATATATTTT. Amino acids: CAISEGTGGVLLSGNTIYF.

The chain carries TRBV19 and TRBJ1-5, with a possible D match to TRBD1 (6 bases). The V end lost 6 bases, the J end lost 4 bases, and 16 bases lay between the germline ends. The V gene's germline CDR1 is LNHDA and CDR2 SQIVND (reference sequence). The CDR3 is 15 residues long. The CDR3 nucleotides read TGTGCCAGTAGCGAACAACAGGGACGTAATCAGCCCCAGCATTTT. Its protein is CASSEQQGRNQPQHF.

The V gene is TRBV5-1, the J gene TRBJ2-6, with 11 bases aligning to TRBD1. The CDR3 totals 20 residues. In germline, CDR1 is SGHRS, CDR2 YFSETQ. V shed 4 bases, J shed 0 bases, and the junction held 12 bases outside the gene matches. The CDR3 DNA follows: TGCGCCAGCAGCAAGGGACAGGGGGGCGGTAAAACCTCTGGGGCCAACGTCCTGACTTTC. Its protein product is CASSKGQGGGKTSGANVLTF.

The chain is built from TRBV6-5 and TRBJ2-7; 7 bases are a match to TRBD1. The CDR3 sequence is 14 residues long. Germline assignment: CDR1 MNHEY and CDR2 SVGAGI. Germline trimming cut 0 bases from V and 3 bases from J; bases unmatched to any gene: 2. CDR3 sequence reads: CASSYSQGDYEQYF. The DNA for the CDR3 is TGTGCCAGCAGTTACTCCCAGGGGGACTACGAGCAGTACTTC.

The chain carries TRBV5-5 and TRBJ2-1; no clear D gene. Trimming stripped 1 base from V and 8 bases from J, with 16 bases between. Germline V gene lookup returns CDR1 SGHKS and CDR2 YYEKEE (reference sequence). The CDR3 is made up of 15 amino acids. DNA of the CDR3: TGTGCCAGCAGCTTGTACATTAGGTTAGAGGATGAGCAGTTCTTC. Its protein product is CASSLYIRLEDEQFF.

The CDR3: CASSTDWYEQYF. The CDR3 bases are TGTGCCAGCTCAACCGACTGGTACGAGCAGTACTTC. The J gene is TRBJ2-7, the V gene TRBV18; D is unclear. Trimming took 5 bases from V and 4 from J, leaving 9 bases between them. This CDR3 region has 12 residues. Germline values: CDR1 KGHSH, CDR2 LQKENI.

V is TRBV18 and J is TRBJ1-3; D is uncertain. The CDR3 has 17 amino acids. Trimming pared 1 base from V and 2 bases from J, leaving 15 bases between. CDR1 KGHSH and CDR2 LQKENI come from the germline V gene. CDR3 region: CASSPLPPGQAGNTIYF. In nucleotides, the CDR3 is TGTGCCAGCTCACCACTCCCGCCGGGTCAAGCTGGAAACACCATATATTTT.

This clone has a single count. The chain employs TRBV7-9 and TRBJ2-5, with TRBD2 matching 8 bases. CDR3 size: 15 residues. V lost 2 bases to trimming and J lost 7 bases; unmatched junction nucleotides: 9. Germline V CDR1 and CDR2: SEHNR, FQNEAQ (reference sequence). The CDR3 bases are TGTGCCAGCAGCTTACGGGCGGGAGGTGAGGGGACCCAGTACTTC. Protein product: CASSLRAGGEGTQYF. The full variable domain, in which reference TRBV7-9 and TRBJ2-5 provide the parts outside the CDR3, is DTGVSQNPRHKITKRGQNVTFRCDPISEHNRLYWYRQTLGQGPEFLTYFQNEAQLEKSRLLSDRFSAERPKGSFSTLEIQRTEQGDSAMYLCASSLRAGGEGTQYFGPGTRLLVL.

The chain couples TRBV6-6 to TRBJ2-7; maybe TRBD1 (5 bases). Trimming took 0 bases from V and 2 from J, leaving 11 bases between them. Germline CDR1 reads MNHNY; CDR2 reads SVGAGI (reference sequence). The CDR3 spans 15 residues. The CDR3 spells CASSYSQTVTYEQYF. The CDR3 coding sequence is TGTGCCAGCAGTTACTCGCAGACAGTAACCTACGAGCAGTACTTC.

The gene calls are TRBV6-5 and TRBJ2-7; 7 bases map to TRBD1. The CDR3 length is 14 residues. Unmatched junction bases numbered 9, after V lost 7 bases and J lost 3 bases. Germline V gives CDR1 MNHEY, CDR2 SVGAGI. The chain's CDR3 is CASTEGGTVYEQYF. CDR3 coding DNA: TGTGCCAGCACCGAGGGTGGGACAGTCTACGAGCAGTACTTC.

This rearrangement joins TRBV28 to TRBJ1-5; TRBD1 matches 7 bases. Trimming took 5 bases from V and 1 from J; bases not matched to a gene: 5. There are 15 residues in the CDR3. Germline CDR1 MDHEN, CDR2 SYDVKM. CDR3 in amino acids: CASSMGQTSNQPQHF. CDR3 DNA: TGTGCCAGCAGTATGGGACAGACCAGCAATCAGCCCCAGCATTTT. Full variable domain (rest looked up from reference TRBV28 and TRBJ1-5): DVKVTQSSRYLVKRTGEKVFLECVQDMDHENMFWYRQDPGLGLRLIYFSYDVKMKEKGDIPEGYSVSREKKERFSLILESASTNQTSMYLCASSMGQTSNQPQHFGDGTRLSIL.

This clone has just a few counts. The sample holds other DNA sequences that translate to the same CDR3. J is TRBJ1-3 and V is TRBV5-1; D not certain. Germline V gives CDR1 SGHRS, CDR2 YFSETQ. This CDR3 is 15 amino acids long. The ends were cut back, 1 base at V and 4 bases at J, with 12 bases in the middle. CDR3 sequence: CASSLSGEGGNTIYF. CDR3 sequence (DNA): TGCGCCAGCAGCTTGAGCGGGGAGGGAGGAAACACCATATATTTT.